Listed here is a single T cell receptor (beta chain). What antigen it recognizes has not been identified. Base qualities are not provided; no much larger clone lies one nucleotide away. These data come from a study of T cells in tumors after PD-1 blockade (dated by TCRdb to the late 2010s). Background for the entire study: Prior checkpoint blockade, systemic immunosuppressant use, and recent radiotherapy or other anti-cancer therapy within 4 weeks were grounds for patient exclusion. Patients were treated with either pembrolizumab 200 mg every 3 weeks or cemiplimab 350 mg every 2 weeks. Ongoing daily vismodegib 150 mg was also given to a subset of patients during anti-PD-1 treatment. Peripheral blood samples averaged around 110,000 TCR templates (range about 24,679-290,000) and roughly 35,000 unique clonotypes. Paired single-cell RNA and TCR sequencing was performed on site-matched tumors from BCC or SCC patients before and after anti-PD-1 therapy. Bulk TCR sequencing was performed on around eleven peripheral blood samples from 5 or 6 patients to compare blood and tumor clonotypes. RECIST version 1.1 was used to evaluate clinical response. Study-level results and caveats: The source of novel T cell clones was not identified, and lymphoid organs or rare unexpanded clones within the tumor or the tumor periphery could be included among the possible sources. Roughly two fifths of the TCR clonotypes from tumors also showed up in blood, and some novel exhausted tumor clones were present in pre-treatment blood, which suggests peripheral recruitment.

Deep TCRbeta sequencing was performed with the immunoSEQ platform. The authors' analysis ran thus. For further analysis, only productive rearrangements were exported from the immunoSEQ Analyzer. Bulk TCRbeta clonotypes were assigned T cell phenotypes by matching to single-cell RNA+TCR-seq clones sharing the same TCRbeta sequence. Tumor enrichment of a clone was calculated by dividing the clone's tumor frequency by the clone's PBMC frequency, both taken from bulk TCR sequencing. GLIPH was used to group TCRs into specificity groups, clusters of distinct TCRs likely recognizing common antigens via shared CDR3 motifs. TCRdb limited this immuneACCESS table to in-frame rearrangements with V and J called. A share of clones is missing; checked studies link under half to unresolved V genes, and the rest is unexplained. That table gives V, J and clone size, and the DNA gave D and trimming. For this sample the table gives more than 20,000 clones, of which around four fifths were detected only once. The top ten constitute 20% to 30% of the sample.

The time point label corresponds to: before anti-PD-1 therapy. For bulk TCRbeta sequencing, genomic DNA was extracted from tumor biopsies or peripheral blood, and input amounts ranged from about 600 ng to 6,004 ng. All patients had histologically proven advanced or metastatic basal or squamous cell carcinoma and were poor candidates for surgical resection. Of the approximately twelve patients making up the basal cell carcinoma cohort, several underwent bulk tumor TCR sequencing. Sample: PBMCs, taken before anti-PD-1 treatment. This clonotype originated in a human donor with basal cell carcinoma.

The nucleotides read TGTGCCAGCAGTTACTCGGACGCCTTGGAAGCTTTCTTT. Protein translation: CASSYSDALEAFF. This chain is built from TRBV6-2 or TRBV6-3 and TRBJ1-1, with no reliable assignment of the D segment. The V end loses 0 bases and the J end loses 8 bases, and a stretch of 10 bases separates them. The cysteine opens and the phenylalanine closes a CDR3 of 13 amino acids. CDR3 DNA only is kept here, 39 bases in frame from base 1. From a lookup of the germline V gene, CDR1 and CDR2 are MNHEY and SVGEGT.